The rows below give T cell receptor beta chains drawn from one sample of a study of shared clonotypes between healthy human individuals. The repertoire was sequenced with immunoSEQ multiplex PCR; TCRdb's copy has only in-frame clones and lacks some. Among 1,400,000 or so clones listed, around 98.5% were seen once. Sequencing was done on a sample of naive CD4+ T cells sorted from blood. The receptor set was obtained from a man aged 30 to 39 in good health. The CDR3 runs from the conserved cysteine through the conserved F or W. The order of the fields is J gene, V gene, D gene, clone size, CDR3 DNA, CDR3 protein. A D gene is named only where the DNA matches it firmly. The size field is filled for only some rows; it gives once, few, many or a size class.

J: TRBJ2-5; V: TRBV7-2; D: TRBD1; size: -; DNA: TGTGCCAGCAGCTTAGGAGGGACAGGGGGAGAGACCCAGTACTTC; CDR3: CASSLGGTGGETQYF
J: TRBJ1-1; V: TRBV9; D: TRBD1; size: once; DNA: TGTGCCAGCAGCGCGGGACAGATGAACACTGAAGCTTTCTTT; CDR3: CASSAGQMNTEAFF
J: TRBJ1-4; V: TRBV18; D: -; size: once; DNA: TGTGCCAGCTCACCACAGAGAAGTGCAACTAATGAAAAACTGTTTTTT; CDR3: CASSPQRSATNEKLFF
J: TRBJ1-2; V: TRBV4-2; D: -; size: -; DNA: TGTGCCAGCAGCAACGCCCCTTATGGCTACACCTTC; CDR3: CASSNAPYGYTF
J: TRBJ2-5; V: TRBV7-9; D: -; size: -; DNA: TGTGCCAGCAGCCCGTCACAGTACCAAGAGACCCAGTACTTC; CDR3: CASSPSQYQETQYF
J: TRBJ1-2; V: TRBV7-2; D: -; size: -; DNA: TGTGCCAGCAGCTTAGAACAGGCTACCGGCTACACCTTC; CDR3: CASSLEQATGYTF
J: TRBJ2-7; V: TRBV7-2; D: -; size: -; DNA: TGTGCCAGCAGCCCTAGGAACCCTACGGGACAGTACTTC; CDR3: CASSPRNPTGQYF
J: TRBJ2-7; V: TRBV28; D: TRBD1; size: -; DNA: TGTGCCAGCAGTCTACAGGGGCTAACCTACGAGCAGTACTTC; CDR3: CASSLQGLTYEQYF
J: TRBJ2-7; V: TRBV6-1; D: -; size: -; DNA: TGTGCCAGCAGTGAAGCTGGCTGGGGGGGACAAACCTACGAGCAGTACTTC; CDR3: CASSEAGWGGQTYEQYF
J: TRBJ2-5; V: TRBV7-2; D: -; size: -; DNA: TGTGCCAGCAGCTTAGGCAGGGGAGGAGGCCAAGAGACCCAGTACTTC; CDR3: CASSLGRGGGQETQYF
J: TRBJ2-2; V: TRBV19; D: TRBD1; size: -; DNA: TGTGCCAGTAACCCCGGGACAGGGTTCGGGGAGCTGTTTTTT; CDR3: CASNPGTGFGELFF
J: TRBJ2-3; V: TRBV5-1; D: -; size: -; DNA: TGCGCCAGCAGCTACCCCACGGGGGATACGCAGTATTTT; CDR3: CASSYPTGDTQYF
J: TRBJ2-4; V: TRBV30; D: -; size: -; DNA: TGTGCCTGGAGTTCTGTCCAGGGGGCCAAAAACATTCAGTACTTC; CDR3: CAWSSVQGAKNIQYF
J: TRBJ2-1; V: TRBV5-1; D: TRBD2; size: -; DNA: TGCGCCAGCAGCTCCGGGACTATCGTTTATGAGCAGTTCTTC; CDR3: CASSSGTIVYEQFF
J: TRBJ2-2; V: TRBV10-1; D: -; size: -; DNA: TGCGCCAGCAGTGCCGAGGGACACCCGAACACCGGGGAGCTGTTTTTT; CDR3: CASSAEGHPNTGELFF
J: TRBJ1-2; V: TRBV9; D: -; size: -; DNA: TGTGCCAGCAGCGTAGGTATCCCAACAGGGTCTTATGGCTACACCTTC; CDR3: CASSVGIPTGSYGYTF
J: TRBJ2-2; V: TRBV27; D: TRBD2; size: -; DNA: TGTGCCAGCAGGACGGGACTAGCGACGAACACCGGGGAGCTGTTTTTT; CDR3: CASRTGLATNTGELFF
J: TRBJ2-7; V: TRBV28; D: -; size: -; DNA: TGTGCCACAAACAATGGGAACGTTCCCTACGAGCAGTACTTC; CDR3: CATNNGNVPYEQYF
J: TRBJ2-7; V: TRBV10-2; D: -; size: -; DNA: TGCGCCAGCAGTGGGACGGATTACGAGCAGTACTTC; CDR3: CASSGTDYEQYF
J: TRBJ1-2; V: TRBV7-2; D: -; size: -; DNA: TGTGCCAGCAGCCGGCCGGGATGGTATGGCTACACCTTC; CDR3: CASSRPGWYGYTF
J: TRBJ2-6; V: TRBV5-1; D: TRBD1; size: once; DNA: TGCGCCAGTGGCGACTCGGCGGGACAGGGGTCTGGGGCCAACGTCCTGACTTTC; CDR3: CASGDSAGQGSGANVLTF
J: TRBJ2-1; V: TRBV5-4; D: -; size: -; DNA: TGTGCCAGCAGCTTGGCCCCCGGGACTGCTTCCTCGGGAGAGCAGTTCTTC; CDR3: CASSLAPGTASSGEQFF
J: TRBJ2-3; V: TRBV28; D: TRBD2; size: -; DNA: TGTGCCAGCAGTGGACTAGCGGGAGTTCCAGATACGCAGTATTTT; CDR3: CASSGLAGVPDTQYF
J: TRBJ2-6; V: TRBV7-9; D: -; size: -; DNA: TGTGCCAGCAGCCCCCCGGTCTCCTCTGGGGCCAACGTCCTGACTTTC; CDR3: CASSPPVSSGANVLTF
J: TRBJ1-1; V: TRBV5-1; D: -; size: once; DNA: TGCGCCAGCAGCCTGGCCATGGGAGTCCCGAACACTGAAGCTTTCTTT; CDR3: CASSLAMGVPNTEAFF
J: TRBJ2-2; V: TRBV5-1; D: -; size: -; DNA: TGCGCCAGCATTACCCTACCGGACACCGGGGAGCTGTTTTTT; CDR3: CASITLPDTGELFF
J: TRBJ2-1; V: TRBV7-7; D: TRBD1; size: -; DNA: TGTGCCAGCAGCTTGGGAAGGGGACAGGGGAATGAGCAGTTCTTC; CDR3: CASSLGRGQGNEQFF
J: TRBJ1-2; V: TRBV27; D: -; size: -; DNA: TGTGCCAGCAGTTTGGGTCAAACGGGTTTTGGGGATGGCTACACCTTC; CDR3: CASSLGQTGFGDGYTF
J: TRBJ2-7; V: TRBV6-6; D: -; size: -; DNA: TGTGCCAGCATTGGGACTGACAGGACCTACGAGCAGTACTTC; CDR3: CASIGTDRTYEQYF
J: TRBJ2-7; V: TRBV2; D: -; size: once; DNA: TGTGCCAGCAGTGAAGTTCCGGGGGCAGGGGACTTC; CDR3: CASSEVPGAGDF
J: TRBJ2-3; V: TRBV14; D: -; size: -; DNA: TGTGCCAGCAGCCACGCCGGGTCTCACACAGATACGCAGTATTTT; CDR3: CASSHAGSHTDTQYF
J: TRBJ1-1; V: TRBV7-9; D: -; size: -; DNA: TGTGCCAGCAGCTTAAGTATTACGGACTATGAAGCTTTCTTT; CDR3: CASSLSITDYEAFF
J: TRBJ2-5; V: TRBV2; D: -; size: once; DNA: TGTGCCAGCAGTGAAACTGAGGGGCAAGAGACCCAGTACTTC; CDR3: CASSETEGQETQYF
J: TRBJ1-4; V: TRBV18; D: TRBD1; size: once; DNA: TGTGCCAGCTCAGGCTCGGGACAGGAGGCGGGCATCGGTAATGAAAAACTGTTTTTT; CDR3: CASSGSGQEAGIGNEKLFF
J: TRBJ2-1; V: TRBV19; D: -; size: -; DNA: TGTGCCAGTAGTCGCGACAGCCTTTCCTACAATGAGCAGTTCTTC; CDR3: CASSRDSLSYNEQFF
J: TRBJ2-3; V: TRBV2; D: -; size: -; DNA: TGTGCCGGAAGTGGTAATAGCGCAGATACGCAGTATTTT; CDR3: CAGSGNSADTQYF
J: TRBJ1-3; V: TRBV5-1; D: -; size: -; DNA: TGCGCCAGCAGCTTGGACTGGGGGTTGATGGTCGCTGGAAACACCATATATTTT; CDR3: CASSLDWGLMVAGNTIYF
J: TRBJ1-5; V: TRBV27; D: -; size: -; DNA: TGTGCCAGCGGCTTTGCCAGGGGTAGCAATCAGCCCCAGCATTTT; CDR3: CASGFARGSNQPQHF